Listed here are 25 T cell receptor beta chains from one sample, sequenced in a study of cytomegalovirus exposure and HLA in healthy donors. Vbeta (60) and Jbeta (13) primers were used in the PCR. Some clones are missing from TCRdb's copy, which holds only in-frame ones; the method was immunoSEQ multiplex PCR. The sample holds about 170,000 clones; 75% to 90% are singletons and the top ten take roughly 1.2%. The source material was PBMCs. Receptors originate from a boy younger than 10 in good health and CMV-seronegative.

The V call is TRBV11-2, the J call TRBJ2-3, with D possibly matching TRBD2 (5 bases). The germline V gene encodes CDR1 SGHAT and CDR2 FQNNGV. Trimming took off 5 bases at V and 10 bases at J, with 13 bases between the two ends. The CDR3 is made up of 12 amino acids. The chain's CDR3 is CASSPGVYAQYF. Written as DNA, the CDR3 is TGTGCCAGCAGCCCCGGGGTTTACGCGCAGTATTTT.

The rearrangement uses TRBV28 and TRBJ2-1; D is perhaps TRBD1 (5 bases). V was clipped by 6 bases and J by 12 bases, with 15 bases between them. The CDR3 consists of 12 residues. The germline V gene has CDR1 MDHEN and CDR2 SYDVKM. The CDR3 coding sequence is TGTGCCAGCAGCGCCTGGGGCCTGGTGCAGTTCTTC. It codes for CASSAWGLVQFF.

The chain is built from TRBV5-4 and TRBJ2-3; 7 bases match TRBD2. The CDR3 spans 16 residues. Germline V gives CDR1 SGHNT, CDR2 YYREEE (reference sequence). J was trimmed by 7 bases and V by 0 bases; bases with no gene match: 11. The CDR3 DNA reads as TGTGCCAGCAGCTTGGCCGAGGGCGGGGGAATGAATACGCAGTATTTT. It codes for CASSLAEGGGMNTQYF.

The rearrangement joins TRBV18 to TRBJ1-3; D is uncertain. Deletions cut 3 bases from V and 0 bases from J, with 9 bases between. CDR1 KGHSH and CDR2 LQKENI come from the germline V gene. The CDR3 covers 15 residues. CDR3 amino acids: CASSPGRNSGNTIYF. CDR3 DNA: TGTGCCAGCTCACCGGGGAGAAACTCTGGAAACACCATATATTTT.

This clone has only one observation. V usage is TRBV27 and J usage is TRBJ1-4; a weak D match, TRBD1 (6 bases). This CDR3 is built from 15 residues. The germline V gene has CDR1 MNHEY and CDR2 SMNVEV (reference sequence). V lost 5 bases and J 3 bases, leaving 13 bases between the germline ends. This chain's CDR3 is CASSRTWTANEKLFF. CDR3 nucleotide sequence: TGTGCCAGCAGTCGAACTTGGACAGCTAATGAAAAACTGTTTTTT.

The rearrangement joins TRBV5-8 to TRBJ2-4, with D possibly TRBD2 on 6 matching bases. This CDR3 has 16 residues. The germline V gene has CDR1 SGHTS and CDR2 YDEGEE. V gave up 2 bases and J gave up 1 base, with 13 bases separating them. CDR3 residues: CASSFWGDGAKNIQYF. CDR3 in DNA: TGTGCCAGCAGCTTCTGGGGGGACGGGGCCAAAAACATTCAGTACTTC.

The V gene is TRBV10-2, the J gene TRBJ1-6; the D gene is possibly TRBD1 (5 bases). The germline V gene has CDR1 WSHSY and CDR2 SAAADI. The CDR3 length is 17 residues. The germline V and J ends were trimmed by 9 bases and 2 bases, with 20 bases remaining between them. CDR3 coding DNA: TGCGCCAGTAGAGAACAGGAAAGGAGTACCTATAATTCACCCCTCCACTTT. Its protein product is CASREQERSTYNSPLHF.

V and J are TRBV7-2 and TRBJ1-1; D is unclear. The CDR3 covers 13 residues. Per germline, CDR1 SGHTA and CDR2 FQGNSA. Trimming removed 0 bases at V and 7 bases at J, with 9 bases between. CDR3 sequence reads: CASSLAGESEAFF. The CDR3 DNA reads TGTGCCAGCAGCTTAGCGGGAGAAAGTGAAGCTTTCTTT.

The chain uses TRBV5-5 and TRBJ2-7; TRBD1 aligns across 9 bases. J was trimmed by 6 bases and V by 0 bases; bases with no gene match: 7. From germline, CDR1 is SGHKS and CDR2 YYEKEE (reference sequence). The CDR3 contains 15 residues. CDR3 nucleotide sequence: TGTGCCAGCAGCTTGGTGGGACAGGGAACCCTCGAGCAGTACGTC. It codes for CASSLVGQGTLEQYV.

The V call is TRBV7-3, the J call TRBJ2-1, with 8 bases that match TRBD2. Germline CDR1 SGHTA, CDR2 FQGTGA. The CDR3 is 13 residues long. Losses at the gene ends were 4 bases for V and 9 bases for J; bases not matched to a gene: 5. The CDR3 region is CASSYQREGEQFF. The CDR3 region has the DNA TGTGCCAGCAGCTACCAACGGGAGGGTGAGCAGTTCTTC.

This chain connects TRBV9 to TRBJ2-1, with D unresolved. Between the trimmed V and J ends, which lost 0 bases and 3 bases, there was a span of 10 bases. The CDR3 consists of 15 residues. Germline V gene sequence: CDR1 SGDLS, CDR2 YYNGEE. The CDR3 DNA sequence: TGTGCCAGCAGCGTAGGCTACCGCCTCTACAATGAGCAGTTCTTC. This gives the protein CASSVGYRLYNEQFF.

V usage is TRBV5-1 and J usage is TRBJ2-7; possible D gene TRBD2, 5 bases. This CDR3 has 15 residues. CDR1 and CDR2 from the germline V gene are SGHRS and YFSETQ. V was cut by 0 bases and J by 0 bases, with 10 bases left in between. CDR3: CASSLGLFFSYEQYF. The DNA of the CDR3 is TGCGCCAGCAGCTTGGGACTATTTTTCTCCTACGAGCAGTACTTC.

This chain uses TRBV6-6 with TRBJ2-3; 8 bases are a match to TRBD2. CDR1 MNHNY and CDR2 SVGAGI come from the germline V gene (reference sequence). V shed 11 bases and J 3 bases; nucleotides not matched to a gene: 7. The CDR3 has 13 residues. The CDR3 sequence is CASSSGGTDTQYF. The CDR3 nucleotides read TGTGCCTCCTCGTCGGGGGGGACAGATACGCAGTATTTT.

This sequence joins TRBV27 and TRBJ2-4, with TRBD1 matching 8 bases. CDR1 and CDR2 from the germline V gene are MNHEY and SMNVEV (reference sequence). The CDR3 sequence is 15 residues long. The V and J ends lost 5 bases and 7 bases, in that order; junction bases with no gene match: 10. DNA for the CDR3: TGTGCCAGCAGTCCGACCCGGACAGGGATTAACATTCAGTACTTC. This sequence encodes CASSPTRTGINIQYF.

The chain links TRBV19 to TRBJ2-1; D is possibly TRBD1 (6 bases). Germline-derived CDR1 and CDR2 are LNHDA and SQIVND (reference sequence). The CDR3 contains 12 residues. The germline V and J ends were trimmed by 1 base and 10 bases, with 8 bases remaining between them. The CDR3 DNA sequence: TGTGCCAGTAGTATAGTAAGGGGGGAGCAGTTCTTC. It is translated as CASSIVRGEQFF.

This clone was observed once. The rearrangement uses TRBV7-2 and TRBJ1-6; tentatively, D is TRBD1 (5 bases). Germline V gives CDR1 SGHTA, CDR2 FQGNSA. The V end was cut by 5 bases, the J end by 7 bases, with 12 bases between. CDR3 length: 14 amino acids. The CDR3 nucleotides are TGTGCCAGCAGCCCGACAGCGACAAATTCACCCCTCCACTTT. Protein product: CASSPTATNSPLHF.

The J gene is TRBJ1-2, the V gene TRBV7-2; tentatively, D is TRBD1 (5 bases). The V gene lost 5 bases and the J gene lost 7 bases, with 11 bases spanning the gap. Germline lookup yields CDR1 SGHTA and CDR2 FQGNSA. The CDR3 runs to 12 residues. The CDR3 reads CASSLQGSGYTF. Here the CDR3 DNA reads TGTGCCAGCAGCCTTCAGGGTAGTGGCTACACCTTC.

The V call is TRBV12-5, the J call TRBJ2-5, with TRBD2 as a possible D gene (5 bases). The DNA end is a closer match to TRBJ2-7, so the J assignment may be wrong. There are 11 residues in the CDR3. The germline V gene has CDR1 LGHNT and CDR2 FRNRAP. As DNA, the CDR3 is TGTGCTAGTGGTAGCGGATACGAGCAGTACTTC. It translates to CASGSGYEQYF.

This chain uses TRBV7-2 with TRBJ2-7; 11 bases line up with TRBD2. J lost 4 bases, V lost 6 bases, and 11 bases had no gene match. The CDR3 is made up of 16 amino acids. Germline lookup yields CDR1 SGHTA and CDR2 FQGNSA. Here the CDR3 reads CASSLAGGSGQYEQYF. DNA for the CDR3: TGTGCCAGCAGTCTAGCGGGAGGTTCGGGACAATACGAGCAGTACTTC.

J is TRBJ1-1 and V is TRBV5-4, with D possibly matching TRBD1 (5 bases). Trimming pared 4 bases from V and 1 base from J, leaving 14 bases between. This CDR3 contains 15 residues. Germline lookup yields CDR1 SGHNT and CDR2 YYREEE (reference sequence). DNA for the CDR3: TGTGCCAGCAGCGTGGGGGAGGTGGGGAACACTGAAGCTTTCTTT. Its protein is CASSVGEVGNTEAFF.

The V and J genes are TRBV5-1 and TRBJ2-3; TRBD2 is a possible D gene (6 bases). Germline CDR1 and CDR2: SGHRS and YFSETQ. The CDR3 extends over 18 amino acids. The V and J ends lost 2 bases and 1 base respectively, with 20 bases between them. The CDR3 DNA reads TGCGCCAGCAGCTTTCCTAGCGCGTGCCCTTTGTGCACAGATACGCAGTATTTT. It specifies CASSFPSACPLCTDTQYF.

The chain employs TRBV18 and TRBJ1-1; 7 bases line up with TRBD1. The CDR3 has 20 amino acids. CDR1 KGHSH and CDR2 LQKENI come from the germline V gene. The V and J ends lost 4 bases and 0 bases, in that order; junction bases with no gene match: 20. The CDR3 sequence: CASSQKLTQGRGGMNTEAFF. The CDR3 nucleotides read TGTGCCAGCTCACAGAAGCTAACACAGGGGAGAGGTGGGATGAACACTGAAGCTTTCTTT.

This clone was observed a handful of times. This chain uses TRBV21-1 with TRBJ1-1; the listed D gene, TRBD1, was not tested against the DNA. TRBV21-1 is a documented pseudogene. This CDR3 is 19 amino acids long. CDR3: CASSKDLPGIPVKGTEAFF. In DNA, the CDR3 is TGTGCCAGCAGCAAAGATTTACCAGGGATCCCCGTGAAGGGCACTGAAGCTTTCTTT.

The DNA for the CDR3 is TGTGCCAGCAGTGAAAGGGGGACTAGCGGGCCGACCTACGAGCAGTACTTC. Protein sequence: CASSERGTSGPTYEQYF. V is TRBV2 and J is TRBJ2-7; 12 bases fit TRBD2. Germline V CDR1 and CDR2: SNHLY, FYNNEI. V was clipped by 2 bases and J by 2 bases; unmatched bases: 7. CDR3 size: 17 residues.

This chain connects TRBV2 to TRBJ1-2; maybe TRBD1 (5 bases). The V gene lost 2 bases and the J gene lost 6 bases, with 10 bases spanning the gap. Germline V lookup: CDR1 SNHLY, CDR2 FYNNEI. There are 13 residues in the CDR3. CDR3 region: CASSESGYDGYTF. As DNA, the CDR3 is TGTGCCAGCAGTGAATCAGGGTATGATGGCTACACCTTC.